The table lists the clone carrying this T cell receptor (beta chain) with many counts. The data were obtained in a study of T cells in Graves' hyperthyroidism and ophthalmopathy. Using RNA transcripts as the source, TCR beta CDR3 regions were amplified. HTBI primers were the set used in a first-round RT-PCR of the TCR CDR3. TCRdb analysed the multiplex PCR reads with MiXCR anew, one entry per CDR3 protein. The data contain a few hundred thousand distinct CDR3 sequences, roughly a sixth of them singletons. The germline gives CDR1 DFQATT, CDR2 SNEGSKA (reference sequence). Trimming pared 6 bases from V and 1 base from J, leaving 16 bases between. This CDR3 is built from 15 residues.

This TCR derives from a woman in her fifties or sixties with Graves' hyperthyroidism. The rearrangement uses TRBV20-1 and TRBJ1-5, with a possible D match to TRBD1 (6 bases). The sample consisted of blood. Here the CDR3 reads CSASDTGKSNQPQHF. The CDR3 region has the DNA TGCAGTGCGAGCGATACAGGGAAGAGCAATCAGCCCCAGCATTTT.